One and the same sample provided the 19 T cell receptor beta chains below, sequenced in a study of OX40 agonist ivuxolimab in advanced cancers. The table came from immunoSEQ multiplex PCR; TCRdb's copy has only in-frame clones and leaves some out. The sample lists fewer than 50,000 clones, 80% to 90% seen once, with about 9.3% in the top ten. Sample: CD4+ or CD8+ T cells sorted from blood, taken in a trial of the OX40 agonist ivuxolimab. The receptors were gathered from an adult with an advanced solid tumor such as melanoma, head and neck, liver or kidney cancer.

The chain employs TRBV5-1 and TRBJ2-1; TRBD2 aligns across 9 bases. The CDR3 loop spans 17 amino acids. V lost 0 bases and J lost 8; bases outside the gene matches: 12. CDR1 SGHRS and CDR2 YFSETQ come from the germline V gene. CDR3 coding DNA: TGCGCCAGCAGCTTGGGCCCCGGGCGGGAGGGCCGTTATGAGCAGTTCTTC. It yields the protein CASSLGPGREGRYEQFF.

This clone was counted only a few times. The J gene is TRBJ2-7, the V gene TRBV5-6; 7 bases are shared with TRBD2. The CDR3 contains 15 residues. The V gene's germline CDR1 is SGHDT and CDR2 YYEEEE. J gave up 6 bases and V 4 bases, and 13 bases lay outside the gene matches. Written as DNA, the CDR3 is TGTGCCAGCAGCCCTAGCGGCGCCATTTGGGGCGAGCAGTACTTC. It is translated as CASSPSGAIWGEQYF. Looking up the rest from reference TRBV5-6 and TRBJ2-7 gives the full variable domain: DAGVTQSPTHLIKTRGQQVTLRCSPKSGHDTVSWYQQALGQGPQFIFQYYEEEERQRGNFPDRFSGHQFPNYSSELNVNALLLGDSALYLCASSPSGAIWGEQYFGPGTRLTVT.

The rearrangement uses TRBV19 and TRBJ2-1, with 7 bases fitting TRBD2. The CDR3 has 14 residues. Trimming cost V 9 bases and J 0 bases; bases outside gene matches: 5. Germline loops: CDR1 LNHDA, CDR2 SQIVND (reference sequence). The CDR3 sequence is CASSLADSYNEQFF. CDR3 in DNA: TGTGCCAGCTCTCTAGCGGACTCCTACAATGAGCAGTTCTTC. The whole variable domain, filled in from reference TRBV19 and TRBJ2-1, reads DGGITQSPKYLFRKEGQNVTLSCEQNLNHDAMYWYRQDPGQGLRLIYYSQIVNDFQKGDIAEGYSVSREKKESFPLTVTSAQKNPTAFYLCASSLADSYNEQFFGPGTRLTVL.

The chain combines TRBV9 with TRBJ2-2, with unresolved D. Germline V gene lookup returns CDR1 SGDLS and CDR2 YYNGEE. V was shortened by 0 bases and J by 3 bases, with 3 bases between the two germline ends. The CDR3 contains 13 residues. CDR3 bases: TGTGCCAGCAGCGTAGATGACACCGGGGAGCTGTTTTTT. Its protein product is CASSVDDTGELFF.

CDR3 bases: TGCGCCAGCAGTCCAGGGGACTACTATAATTCACCCCTCCACTTT. It codes for CASSPGDYYNSPLHF. This sequence joins TRBV4-3 and TRBJ1-6, with D possibly matching TRBD1 (6 bases). CDR3 size: 15 residues. Germline CDR1 and CDR2: LGHNA and YSLEER. V was shortened by 6 bases and J by 3 bases, with 12 bases between the two germline ends.

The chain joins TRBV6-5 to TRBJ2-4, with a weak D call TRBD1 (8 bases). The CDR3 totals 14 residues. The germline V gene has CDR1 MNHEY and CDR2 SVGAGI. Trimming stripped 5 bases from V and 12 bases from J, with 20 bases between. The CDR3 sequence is CASSMSGTGVNQYF. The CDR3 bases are TGTGCCAGCAGTATGAGCGGGACAGGAGTGAATCAGTACTTC.

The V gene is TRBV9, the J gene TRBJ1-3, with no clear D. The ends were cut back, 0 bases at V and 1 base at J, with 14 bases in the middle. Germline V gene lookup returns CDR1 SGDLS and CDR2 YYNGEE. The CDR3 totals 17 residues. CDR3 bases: TGTGCCAGCAGCGTAGAAGACACCCTCCTATCTGGAAACACCATATATTTT. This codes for CASSVEDTLLSGNTIYF.

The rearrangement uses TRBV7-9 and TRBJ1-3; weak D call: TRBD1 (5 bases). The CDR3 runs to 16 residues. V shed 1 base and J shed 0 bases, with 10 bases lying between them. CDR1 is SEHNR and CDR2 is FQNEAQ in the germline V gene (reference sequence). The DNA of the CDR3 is TGTGCCAGCAGCTTAGTAGACAGCATCTCTGGAAACACCATATATTTT. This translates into CASSLVDSISGNTIYF.

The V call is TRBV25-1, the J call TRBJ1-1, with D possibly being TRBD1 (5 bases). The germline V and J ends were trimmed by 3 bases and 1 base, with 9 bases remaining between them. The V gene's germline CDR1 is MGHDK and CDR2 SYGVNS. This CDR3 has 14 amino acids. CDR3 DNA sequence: TGTGCCAGCAGTGAGCCAGGGAGGAACACTGAAGCTTTCTTT. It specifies CASSEPGRNTEAFF.

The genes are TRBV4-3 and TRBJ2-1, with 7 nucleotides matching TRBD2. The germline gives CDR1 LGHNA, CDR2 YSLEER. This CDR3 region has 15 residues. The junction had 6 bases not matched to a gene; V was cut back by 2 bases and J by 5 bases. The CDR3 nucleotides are TGCGCCAGCAGCCAATGGGGGGGTAAGAACAATGAGCAGTTCTTC. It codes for CASSQWGGKNNEQFF.

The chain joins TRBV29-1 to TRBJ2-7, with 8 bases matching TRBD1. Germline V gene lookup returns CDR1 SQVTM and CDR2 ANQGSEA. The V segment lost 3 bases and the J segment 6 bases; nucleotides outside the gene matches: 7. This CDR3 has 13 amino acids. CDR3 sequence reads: CSVESPGGAEQYF. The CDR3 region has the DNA TGCAGCGTTGAGTCTCCAGGGGGCGCCGAGCAGTACTTC.

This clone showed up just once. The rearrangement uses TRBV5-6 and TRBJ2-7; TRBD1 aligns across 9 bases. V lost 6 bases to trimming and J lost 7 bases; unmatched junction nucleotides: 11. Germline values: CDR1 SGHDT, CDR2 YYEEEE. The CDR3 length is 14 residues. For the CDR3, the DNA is TGTGCCAGCACCATGACAGGGGGACGATGGGAGCAGTACTTC. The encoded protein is CASTMTGGRWEQYF. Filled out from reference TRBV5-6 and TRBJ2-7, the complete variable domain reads DAGVTQSPTHLIKTRGQQVTLRCSPKSGHDTVSWYQQALGQGPQFIFQYYEEEERQRGNFPDRFSGHQFPNYSSELNVNALLLGDSALYLCASTMTGGRWEQYFGPGTRLTVT.

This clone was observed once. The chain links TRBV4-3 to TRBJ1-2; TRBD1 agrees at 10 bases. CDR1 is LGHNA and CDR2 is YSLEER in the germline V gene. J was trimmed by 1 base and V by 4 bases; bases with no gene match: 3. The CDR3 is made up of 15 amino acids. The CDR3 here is CASSRGQGDNYGYTF. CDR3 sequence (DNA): TGCGCCAGCAGCCGAGGACAGGGGGATAACTATGGCTACACCTTC.

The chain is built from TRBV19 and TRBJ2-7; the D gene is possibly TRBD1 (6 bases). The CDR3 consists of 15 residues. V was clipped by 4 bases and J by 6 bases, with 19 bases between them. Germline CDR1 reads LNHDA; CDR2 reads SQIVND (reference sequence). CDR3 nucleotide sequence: TGTGCCAGTAGTACCTACAGGGAGATAGGTTTCGAGCAGTACTTC. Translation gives CASSTYREIGFEQYF.

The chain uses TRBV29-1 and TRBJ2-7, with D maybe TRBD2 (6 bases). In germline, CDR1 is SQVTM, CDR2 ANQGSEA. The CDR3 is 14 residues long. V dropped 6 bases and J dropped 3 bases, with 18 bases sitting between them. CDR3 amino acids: CSVTGLSGDYEQYF. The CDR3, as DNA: TGCAGCGTGACGGGACTCTCCGGGGACTACGAGCAGTACTTC.

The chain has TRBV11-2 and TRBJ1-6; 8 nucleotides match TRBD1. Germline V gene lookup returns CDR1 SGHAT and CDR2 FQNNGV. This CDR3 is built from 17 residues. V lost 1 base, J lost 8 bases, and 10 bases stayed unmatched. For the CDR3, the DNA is TGTGCCAGCAGCTTAGTCCTTCCCGGGACAGGCTATTCACCCCTCCACTTT. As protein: CASSLVLPGTGYSPLHF.

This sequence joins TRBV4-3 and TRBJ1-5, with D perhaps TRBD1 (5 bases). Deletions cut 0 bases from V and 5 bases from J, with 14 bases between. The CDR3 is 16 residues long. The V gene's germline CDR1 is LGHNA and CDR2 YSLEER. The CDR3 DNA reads TGCGCCAGCAGCCAAGATTATTGGGGGAGTTATCAGCCCCAGCATTTT. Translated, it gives CASSQDYWGSYQPQHF.

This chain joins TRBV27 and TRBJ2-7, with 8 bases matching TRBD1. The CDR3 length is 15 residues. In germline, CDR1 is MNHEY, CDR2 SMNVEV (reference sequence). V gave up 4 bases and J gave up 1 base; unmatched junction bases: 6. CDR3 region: CASSSGTGLSYEQYF. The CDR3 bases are TGTGCCAGCAGTTCGGGGACAGGCCTTTCCTACGAGCAGTACTTC.

CDR3 amino acids: CASSYGMGGTEAFF. DNA of the CDR3: TGTGCCAGCAGTTACGGGATGGGGGGCACTGAAGCTTTCTTT. This chain uses TRBV6-5 with TRBJ1-1, with a possible D match to TRBD1 (5 bases). The CDR3 has 14 residues. Trimming took 2 bases from V and 4 from J, leaving 11 bases between them. CDR1 and CDR2 from the germline V gene are MNHEY and SVGAGI.